The 19 T cell receptor beta chains below were found in one sample sequenced in a study of T cells in Graves' hyperthyroidism and ophthalmopathy (dated by TCRdb to the late 2010s). Library preparation used multiplex PCR. The run used an Illumina HiSeq 2000. Amplification of TCR beta CDR3 regions was carried out from RNA transcripts. For the first round of RT-PCR on the TCR CDR3, the HTBI primer set was used together with the Qiagen OneStep RT-PCR kit. The public reads were run again by TCRdb, first through fastp at Q25 and then through MiXCR, and only productive beta chains were kept. Rows with a matching CDR3 protein are joined into one entry that keeps the most common DNA and genes. Here the sample has hundreds of thousands of distinct CDR3 sequences; 14% occur a single time. Of the sample, 10% falls within the top ten clones. Sequenced: blood. These receptors all come from a young woman with Graves' hyperthyroidism.

The chain uses TRBV9 and TRBJ2-3; TRBD1 agrees at 10 bases. The CDR3 has 15 amino acids. Germline V CDR1 and CDR2: SGDLS, YYNGEE. Unmatched junction bases numbered 4, after V lost 2 bases and J lost 4 bases. The CDR3 protein is CASSVGQGGADTQYF. CDR3 sequence (DNA): TGTGCCAGCAGCGTCGGACAGGGGGGTGCAGATACGCAGTATTTT.

This chain joins TRBV14 and TRBJ1-2; D is ambiguous. The germline V and J ends were trimmed by 1 base and 1 base, with 7 bases remaining between them. CDR3 length: 14 residues. Germline values: CDR1 SGHDN, CDR2 FVKESK. The CDR3 spells CASSQGSFNYGYTF. CDR3 bases: TGTGCCAGCAGCCAAGGGTCCTTTAACTATGGCTACACCTTC.

This clonotype has at least ten counts. This chain joins TRBV7-2 and TRBJ2-7; D is possibly TRBD2 (6 bases). The CDR3 is 14 residues long. Trimming pared 1 base from V and 6 bases from J, leaving 13 bases between. The germline CDR1 and CDR2 sequences are SGHTA and FQGNSA. The CDR3: CASSLELAPSEQYF. Written as DNA, the CDR3 is TGTGCCAGCAGCTTAGAACTAGCCCCGAGCGAGCAGTACTTC.

This clonotype came up many times. The CDR3 DNA sequence: TGTGCCAGCAGTGGGCGGGAGTTGGAGACCCAGTACTTC. Its translation is CASSGRELETQYF. The rearrangement links TRBV6-1 to TRBJ2-5; 7 bases align to TRBD2. The CDR3 runs to 13 residues. V shed 4 bases, J shed 5 bases, and the junction held 4 bases outside the gene matches. Germline CDR1 MNHNS, CDR2 SASEGT.

In its sample, this clonotype was seen a few times. The chain uses TRBV6-1 and TRBJ1-3; the D is unclear. Germline-derived CDR1 and CDR2 are MNHNS and SASEGT. This CDR3 comprises 14 residues. Trimming cost V 3 bases and J 0 bases, with 6 bases left between them. Written as DNA, the CDR3 is TGTGCCAGCAGTGAGAAGGGCTCTGGAAACACCATATATTTT. Amino acids: CASSEKGSGNTIYF.

The V and J genes are TRBV6-1 and TRBJ2-3, with a weak D call TRBD1 (5 bases). The CDR3 has 16 residues. Looked up from germline, CDR1 is MNHNS and CDR2 is SASEGT. V gave up 5 bases and J gave up 2 bases, with 17 bases separating them. The CDR3 region is CASSYTGETVTDTQYF. CDR3 DNA sequence: TGTGCCAGCAGTTATACAGGAGAAACTGTCACAGATACGCAGTATTTT.

This clonotype was counted many times. The chain recombines TRBV5-1 with TRBJ2-4; 9 bases align to TRBD1. The CDR3 is 15 amino acids. Looked up from germline, CDR1 is SGHRS and CDR2 is YFSETQ. V gave up 0 bases and J gave up 8 bases; unmatched junction bases: 6. The CDR3 nucleotides are TGCGCCAGCAGCTTGGTCGGACAGGGGCGTGACATTCAGTACTTC. Protein product: CASSLVGQGRDIQYF.

This clonotype was counted only a few times. The J gene is TRBJ2-6, the V gene TRBV2; D might be TRBD1 or TRBD2, each matching 5 bases. Germline CDR1 and CDR2: SNHLY and FYNNEI. The V and J ends lost 7 bases and 0 bases respectively, with 13 bases between them. This CDR3 is built from 16 residues. The CDR3, as DNA: TGTGCCAGCAATAAAGGGACCTCCTCTGGGGCCAACGTCCTGACTTTC. Protein: CASNKGTSSGANVLTF.

V is TRBV7-9 and J is TRBJ2-6, with TRBD2 matching 13 bases. The CDR3 covers 21 residues. V lost 4 bases, J lost 0 bases, and 12 bases stayed unmatched. The V gene's germline CDR1 is SEHNR and CDR2 FQNEAQ (reference sequence). In DNA form, the CDR3 reads TGTGCCAGCAGCTCCCAACCGGGACTAGCGGGAATAATCTCTGGGGCCAACGTCCTGACTTTC. This encodes CASSSQPGLAGIISGANVLTF.

This clonotype was counted at least ten times. Here the CDR3 reads CSASDTGTMTYNEQFF. The CDR3 DNA follows: TGCAGTGCTAGTGACACCGGGACAATGACCTACAATGAGCAGTTCTTC. V gene TRBV20-1 combines with J gene TRBJ2-1; perhaps TRBD1 as D (6 bases). Trimming removed 3 bases from V and 2 bases from J, with 17 bases in between. This CDR3 comprises 16 residues. CDR1 DFQATT and CDR2 SNEGSKA come from the germline V gene (reference sequence).

This clonotype was counted at least ten times. The chain joins TRBV12-3 or TRBV12-4 to TRBJ1-5, with 7 bases identical to TRBD1. V gave up 5 bases and J gave up 7 bases; unmatched junction bases: 8. The CDR3 loop spans 14 amino acids. CDR3 sequence (DNA): TGTGCCAGCAGTCCCGACAGGGAACAACAGCCCCAGCATTTT. It specifies CASSPDREQQPQHF.

The chain uses TRBV2 and TRBJ2-3, with TRBD2 matching 7 bases. The CDR3 has 15 residues. Germline V gives CDR1 SNHLY, CDR2 FYNNEI. J lost 6 bases, V lost 0 bases, and 6 bases had no gene match. The chain's CDR3 is CASSEASLGGDTQYF. CDR3 nucleotide sequence: TGTGCCAGCAGTGAAGCAAGTCTGGGGGGGGATACGCAGTATTTT.

The table lists this clonotype with many counts. The chain employs TRBV6-1 and TRBJ2-3, with TRBD2 matching 11 bases. CDR1 is MNHNS and CDR2 is SASEGT in the germline V gene. After removal of 7 bases from V and 3 bases from J, the junction contained 12 bases not matched to a gene. The CDR3 has 17 residues. This chain's CDR3 is CASTTPRLAGRTDTQYF. Written as DNA, the CDR3 is TGTGCCAGCACCACTCCTCGACTAGCGGGAAGAACAGATACGCAGTATTTT.

This clonotype was observed a few times. The rearrangement links TRBV4-2 to TRBJ1-2; possible D gene TRBD1, 6 bases. The ends were cut back, 6 bases at V and 0 bases at J, with 11 bases in the middle. The V gene's germline CDR1 is LGHNA and CDR2 YNFKEQ. The CDR3 extends over 14 amino acids. Here the CDR3 DNA reads TGTGCCAGCAGTCGGGACAAAGCTAACTATGGCTACACCTTC. Encoded protein: CASSRDKANYGYTF.

V is TRBV19 and J is TRBJ1-4; D not certain. The CDR3 is 14 amino acids. Germline CDR1 is LNHDA and CDR2 is SQIVND (reference sequence). V lost 3 bases to trimming and J lost 0 bases, with 5 bases between them. The DNA of the CDR3 is TGTGCCAGTAGTATGGATGCAACTAATGAAAAACTGTTTTTT. Encoded protein: CASSMDATNEKLFF. The variable domain in full, with the rest retrieved from reference TRBV19 and TRBJ1-4, is DGGITQSPKYLFRKEGQNVTLSCEQNLNHDAMYWYRQDPGQGLRLIYYSQIVNDFQKGDIAEGYSVSREKKESFPLTVTSAQKNPTAFYLCASSMDATNEKLFFGSGTQLSVL.

This clonotype came up many times. The gene calls are TRBV6-1 and TRBJ2-7; 9 bases fit TRBD1. V lost 5 bases and J lost 4; bases outside the gene matches: 12. This CDR3 is built from 16 residues. Germline V gene sequence: CDR1 MNHNS, CDR2 SASEGT. CDR3 nucleotide sequence: TGTGCCAGCAGTACAGGGGGCGAGGCTTTATGGTACGAGCAGTACTTC. It specifies CASSTGGEALWYEQYF.

This clonotype occurred many times. V and J are TRBV2 and TRBJ2-6, with 8 bases matching TRBD1. CDR3 size: 15 residues. V trimming: 5 bases; J trimming: 2 bases; junction bases outside the gene matches: 2. The V gene's germline CDR1 is SNHLY and CDR2 FYNNEI. The CDR3 reads CASSSTGAGANVLTF. In DNA, the CDR3 is TGTGCCAGCAGTTCGACAGGGGCTGGGGCCAACGTCCTGACTTTC.

The chain joins TRBV5-1 to TRBJ2-3; no reliable D call. Germline CDR1 SGHRS, CDR2 YFSETQ. The V end lost 0 bases, the J end lost 0 bases, and 8 bases lay between the germline ends. The CDR3 covers 15 residues. The CDR3 loop is CASSLDVPSTDTQYF. In nucleotides, the CDR3 is TGCGCCAGCAGCTTGGATGTACCTAGCACAGATACGCAGTATTTT.

The V call is TRBV4-1, the J call TRBJ2-2; D is unresolved. The germline V gene has CDR1 MGHRA and CDR2 YSYEKL. The CDR3 covers 17 residues. V was trimmed by 5 bases and J by 8 bases, leaving 24 bases between them. As DNA, the CDR3 is TGCGCCAGCAGCTACCAAGGAAGGCATGCAGCCGTGGGGGAGCTGTTTTTT. This translates into CASSYQGRHAAVGELFF.